These 29 T cell receptor beta chains originate from one sample sequenced in a study of monozygotic twins with inflammatory bowel disease. TCRdb reworked the 5' RACE reads into one entry per CDR3 protein, no DNA. The sample table sets out around 400,000 distinct CDR3 sequences. The sequencing input was blood. The receptors here all came from a human donor with ulcerative colitis or Crohn's disease, or a healthy co-twin of an affected twin (not recorded which).

The rearrangement joins TRBV3-1 to TRBJ2-2. Germline lookup yields CDR1 LGHDT and CDR2 YNNKEL (reference sequence). The CDR3 has 13 amino acids. The CDR3 sequence: CASSRDSTGELFF.

V usage is TRBV18 and J usage is TRBJ1-2. The CDR3 runs 13 residues. Germline V gene data show CDR1 as KGHSH and CDR2 as LQKENI. CDR3 residues: CASSPGSNYGYTF.

The chain has TRBV3-1 and TRBJ2-7; the D call from TCRdb, TRBD1, cannot be confirmed without DNA. This CDR3 has 13 amino acids. Per the germline V gene, CDR1 is LGHDT and CDR2 is YNNKEL (reference sequence). This CDR3 is CASSQGQGYEQYF.

The chain recombines TRBV12-3 or TRBV12-4 with TRBJ2-7. The CDR3 is made up of 12 amino acids. Here the CDR3 reads CASSTGLYEQYF.

The chain links TRBV7-8 to TRBJ2-3; lacking DNA, the TRBD2 call made by TCRdb goes unchecked. This CDR3 contains 15 residues. The germline CDR1 and CDR2 sequences are SGHVS and FQNEAQ. The CDR3 is CASTVSGRGTDTQYF.

This chain joins TRBV20-1 and TRBJ2-1; TCRdb's D call of TRBD1 is untestable without DNA. Germline CDR1 DFQATT, CDR2 SNEGSKA (reference sequence). The CDR3 covers 15 residues. The CDR3 sequence is CSASNAGYSYNEQFF.

The chain links TRBV28 to TRBJ2-7. The germline CDR1 and CDR2 sequences are MDHEN and SYDVKM. This CDR3 has 11 amino acids. CDR3 amino acids: CASSSQAQQYF.

The chain uses TRBV7-2 and TRBJ1-1. Per the germline V gene, CDR1 is SGHTA and CDR2 is FQGNSA. The CDR3 has 14 residues. CDR3 amino acids: CASSLVWRDTEAFF.

V gene TRBV28 combines with J gene TRBJ2-5; TCRdb's D gene call, TRBD2, goes unchecked for lack of DNA. Germline V gene sequence: CDR1 MDHEN, CDR2 SYDVKM. This CDR3 region has 20 residues. CDR3 residues: CASSYLAGQPGLAGEETQYF.

The chain couples TRBV18 to TRBJ2-4; TCRdb selects TRBD1, and the lack of DNA leaves this call unchecked. Germline values: CDR1 KGHSH, CDR2 LQKENI. CDR3 length: 15 residues. The chain's CDR3 is CASSRGPGRENIQYF. The variable domain in full, completed from reference TRBV18 and TRBJ2-4, reads NAGVMQNPRHLVRRRGQEARLRCSPMKGHSHVYWYRQLPEEGLKFMVYLQKENIIDESGMPKERFSAEFPKEGPSILRIQQVVRGDSAAYFCASSRGPGRENIQYFGAGTRLSVL.

The chain recombines TRBV29-1 with TRBJ2-1; TCRdb indicates TRBD2, and absent DNA this call remains unverified. CDR1 and CDR2 from the germline V gene are SQVTM and ANQGSEA. This CDR3 spans 13 amino acids. This CDR3 is CSAGNGQGGEQFF.

The genes are TRBV5-6 and TRBJ2-7; TCRdb's assignment of TRBD1 cannot be checked, as there is no DNA. This CDR3 region has 17 residues. Germline V CDR1 and CDR2: SGHDT, YYEEEE. The CDR3: CASSPRGRGRESYEQYF. Full variable domain (remainder filled in from reference TRBV5-6 and TRBJ2-7): DAGVTQSPTHLIKTRGQQVTLRCSPKSGHDTVSWYQQALGQGPQFIFQYYEEEERQRGNFPDRFSGHQFPNYSSELNVNALLLGDSALYLCASSPRGRGRESYEQYFGPGTRLTVT.

The genes are TRBV6-5 and TRBJ1-2. CDR3 size: 17 residues. In germline, CDR1 is MNHEY, CDR2 SVGAGI. The CDR3 protein is CASSYSDSGASLYGYTF.

The gene calls are TRBV6-2 or TRBV6-3 and TRBJ2-7; TCRdb designates TRBD2, a call that cannot be tested without DNA. The V gene's germline CDR1 is MNHEY and CDR2 SVGEGT. The CDR3 length is 15 residues. CDR3 protein: CASSYSLAVSYEQYF.

CDR3 residues: CASSYSPGGTVEQYF. The rearrangement links TRBV6-5 to TRBJ2-7; TCRdb names TRBD2, which stays unverified in the absence of DNA. The germline CDR1 and CDR2 sequences are MNHEY and SVGAGI. CDR3 size: 15 residues.

V is TRBV2 and J is TRBJ2-7; TCRdb designates TRBD2, a call that cannot be tested without DNA. The CDR3 totals 14 residues. Germline-derived CDR1 and CDR2 are SNHLY and FYNNEI. CDR3 loop: CASSREGPSYEQYF.

The V gene is TRBV20-1, the J gene TRBJ2-7; checking the TCRdb D call of TRBD2 is not possible without DNA. Looked up from germline, CDR1 is DFQATT and CDR2 is SNEGSKA (reference sequence). This CDR3 contains 15 residues. This CDR3 is CSARVGGGSSYEQYF.

This chain connects TRBV27 to TRBJ2-2; TCRdb outputs TRBD2, but without DNA this stays unchecked. In germline, CDR1 is MNHEY, CDR2 SMNVEV (reference sequence). The CDR3 loop spans 15 amino acids. The chain's CDR3 is CASRLGGVGTGELFF.

The rearrangement links TRBV4-3 to TRBJ2-5; TCRdb picks TRBD1, but there is no DNA to check that call. Germline-derived CDR1 and CDR2 are LGHNA and YSLEER. CDR3 length equals 18 residues. CDR3 region: CASSQGDKSQPLEETQYF.

V and J are TRBV5-1 and TRBJ2-1; TCRdb indicates TRBD2, and absent DNA this call remains unverified. In germline, CDR1 is SGHRS, CDR2 YFSETQ. This CDR3 has 13 residues. The CDR3 loop is CASRLAGVNEQFF.

The chain uses TRBV3-1 and TRBJ2-7; as DNA is missing, the TRBD2 call by TCRdb cannot be tested. The V gene's germline CDR1 is LGHDT and CDR2 YNNKEL (reference sequence). The CDR3 runs to 15 residues. CDR3: CASSQPGTSLYEQYF.

The chain uses TRBV5-1 and TRBJ2-2; with no DNA, the TCRdb D assignment of TRBD1 cannot be verified. Per germline, CDR1 SGHRS and CDR2 YFSETQ. The CDR3 is made up of 16 amino acids. The CDR3 protein is CASSLYWGANTGELFF.

The rearrangement joins TRBV4-3 to TRBJ1-3. Per germline, CDR1 LGHNA and CDR2 YSLEER. CDR3 length: 18 residues. CDR3 sequence: CASSQDNIRSYSGNTIYF.

The chain employs TRBV7-9 and TRBJ2-2; no DNA is available, so the TRBD2 call from TCRdb remains unchecked. Looked up from germline, CDR1 is SEHNR and CDR2 is FQNEAQ (reference sequence). This CDR3 contains 13 residues. The CDR3 spells CASSPRESGELFF.

Here the CDR3 reads CASSPNGPYEQYF. The chain couples TRBV18 to TRBJ2-7; with no DNA, the TCRdb D assignment of TRBD2 cannot be verified. The CDR3 length is 13 residues. Germline CDR1 reads KGHSH; CDR2 reads LQKENI.

The rearrangement uses TRBV6-5 and TRBJ1-2; TCRdb names TRBD1, which stays unverified in the absence of DNA. The CDR3 has 13 amino acids. Germline CDR1 and CDR2: MNHEY and SVGAGI. CDR3 region: CATSGGSKGGYTF.

The rearrangement links TRBV11-2 to TRBJ2-7; the TCRdb call, TRBD1, lacks DNA for checking. This CDR3 region has 13 residues. Germline assignment: CDR1 SGHAT and CDR2 FQNNGV. The CDR3 loop is CASSLVRGYEQYF.

The chain couples TRBV5-4 to TRBJ2-7; TCRdb's D call, TRBD1, is unchecked because there is no DNA. The CDR3 length is 15 residues. Germline-derived CDR1 and CDR2 are SGHNT and YYREEE (reference sequence). CDR3 amino acids: CASSAGQGFGYEQYF.

Here the CDR3 reads CASSSVRSNQPQHF. The chain uses TRBV7-8 and TRBJ1-5. Germline CDR1 SGHVS, CDR2 FQNEAQ. The CDR3 spans 14 residues.